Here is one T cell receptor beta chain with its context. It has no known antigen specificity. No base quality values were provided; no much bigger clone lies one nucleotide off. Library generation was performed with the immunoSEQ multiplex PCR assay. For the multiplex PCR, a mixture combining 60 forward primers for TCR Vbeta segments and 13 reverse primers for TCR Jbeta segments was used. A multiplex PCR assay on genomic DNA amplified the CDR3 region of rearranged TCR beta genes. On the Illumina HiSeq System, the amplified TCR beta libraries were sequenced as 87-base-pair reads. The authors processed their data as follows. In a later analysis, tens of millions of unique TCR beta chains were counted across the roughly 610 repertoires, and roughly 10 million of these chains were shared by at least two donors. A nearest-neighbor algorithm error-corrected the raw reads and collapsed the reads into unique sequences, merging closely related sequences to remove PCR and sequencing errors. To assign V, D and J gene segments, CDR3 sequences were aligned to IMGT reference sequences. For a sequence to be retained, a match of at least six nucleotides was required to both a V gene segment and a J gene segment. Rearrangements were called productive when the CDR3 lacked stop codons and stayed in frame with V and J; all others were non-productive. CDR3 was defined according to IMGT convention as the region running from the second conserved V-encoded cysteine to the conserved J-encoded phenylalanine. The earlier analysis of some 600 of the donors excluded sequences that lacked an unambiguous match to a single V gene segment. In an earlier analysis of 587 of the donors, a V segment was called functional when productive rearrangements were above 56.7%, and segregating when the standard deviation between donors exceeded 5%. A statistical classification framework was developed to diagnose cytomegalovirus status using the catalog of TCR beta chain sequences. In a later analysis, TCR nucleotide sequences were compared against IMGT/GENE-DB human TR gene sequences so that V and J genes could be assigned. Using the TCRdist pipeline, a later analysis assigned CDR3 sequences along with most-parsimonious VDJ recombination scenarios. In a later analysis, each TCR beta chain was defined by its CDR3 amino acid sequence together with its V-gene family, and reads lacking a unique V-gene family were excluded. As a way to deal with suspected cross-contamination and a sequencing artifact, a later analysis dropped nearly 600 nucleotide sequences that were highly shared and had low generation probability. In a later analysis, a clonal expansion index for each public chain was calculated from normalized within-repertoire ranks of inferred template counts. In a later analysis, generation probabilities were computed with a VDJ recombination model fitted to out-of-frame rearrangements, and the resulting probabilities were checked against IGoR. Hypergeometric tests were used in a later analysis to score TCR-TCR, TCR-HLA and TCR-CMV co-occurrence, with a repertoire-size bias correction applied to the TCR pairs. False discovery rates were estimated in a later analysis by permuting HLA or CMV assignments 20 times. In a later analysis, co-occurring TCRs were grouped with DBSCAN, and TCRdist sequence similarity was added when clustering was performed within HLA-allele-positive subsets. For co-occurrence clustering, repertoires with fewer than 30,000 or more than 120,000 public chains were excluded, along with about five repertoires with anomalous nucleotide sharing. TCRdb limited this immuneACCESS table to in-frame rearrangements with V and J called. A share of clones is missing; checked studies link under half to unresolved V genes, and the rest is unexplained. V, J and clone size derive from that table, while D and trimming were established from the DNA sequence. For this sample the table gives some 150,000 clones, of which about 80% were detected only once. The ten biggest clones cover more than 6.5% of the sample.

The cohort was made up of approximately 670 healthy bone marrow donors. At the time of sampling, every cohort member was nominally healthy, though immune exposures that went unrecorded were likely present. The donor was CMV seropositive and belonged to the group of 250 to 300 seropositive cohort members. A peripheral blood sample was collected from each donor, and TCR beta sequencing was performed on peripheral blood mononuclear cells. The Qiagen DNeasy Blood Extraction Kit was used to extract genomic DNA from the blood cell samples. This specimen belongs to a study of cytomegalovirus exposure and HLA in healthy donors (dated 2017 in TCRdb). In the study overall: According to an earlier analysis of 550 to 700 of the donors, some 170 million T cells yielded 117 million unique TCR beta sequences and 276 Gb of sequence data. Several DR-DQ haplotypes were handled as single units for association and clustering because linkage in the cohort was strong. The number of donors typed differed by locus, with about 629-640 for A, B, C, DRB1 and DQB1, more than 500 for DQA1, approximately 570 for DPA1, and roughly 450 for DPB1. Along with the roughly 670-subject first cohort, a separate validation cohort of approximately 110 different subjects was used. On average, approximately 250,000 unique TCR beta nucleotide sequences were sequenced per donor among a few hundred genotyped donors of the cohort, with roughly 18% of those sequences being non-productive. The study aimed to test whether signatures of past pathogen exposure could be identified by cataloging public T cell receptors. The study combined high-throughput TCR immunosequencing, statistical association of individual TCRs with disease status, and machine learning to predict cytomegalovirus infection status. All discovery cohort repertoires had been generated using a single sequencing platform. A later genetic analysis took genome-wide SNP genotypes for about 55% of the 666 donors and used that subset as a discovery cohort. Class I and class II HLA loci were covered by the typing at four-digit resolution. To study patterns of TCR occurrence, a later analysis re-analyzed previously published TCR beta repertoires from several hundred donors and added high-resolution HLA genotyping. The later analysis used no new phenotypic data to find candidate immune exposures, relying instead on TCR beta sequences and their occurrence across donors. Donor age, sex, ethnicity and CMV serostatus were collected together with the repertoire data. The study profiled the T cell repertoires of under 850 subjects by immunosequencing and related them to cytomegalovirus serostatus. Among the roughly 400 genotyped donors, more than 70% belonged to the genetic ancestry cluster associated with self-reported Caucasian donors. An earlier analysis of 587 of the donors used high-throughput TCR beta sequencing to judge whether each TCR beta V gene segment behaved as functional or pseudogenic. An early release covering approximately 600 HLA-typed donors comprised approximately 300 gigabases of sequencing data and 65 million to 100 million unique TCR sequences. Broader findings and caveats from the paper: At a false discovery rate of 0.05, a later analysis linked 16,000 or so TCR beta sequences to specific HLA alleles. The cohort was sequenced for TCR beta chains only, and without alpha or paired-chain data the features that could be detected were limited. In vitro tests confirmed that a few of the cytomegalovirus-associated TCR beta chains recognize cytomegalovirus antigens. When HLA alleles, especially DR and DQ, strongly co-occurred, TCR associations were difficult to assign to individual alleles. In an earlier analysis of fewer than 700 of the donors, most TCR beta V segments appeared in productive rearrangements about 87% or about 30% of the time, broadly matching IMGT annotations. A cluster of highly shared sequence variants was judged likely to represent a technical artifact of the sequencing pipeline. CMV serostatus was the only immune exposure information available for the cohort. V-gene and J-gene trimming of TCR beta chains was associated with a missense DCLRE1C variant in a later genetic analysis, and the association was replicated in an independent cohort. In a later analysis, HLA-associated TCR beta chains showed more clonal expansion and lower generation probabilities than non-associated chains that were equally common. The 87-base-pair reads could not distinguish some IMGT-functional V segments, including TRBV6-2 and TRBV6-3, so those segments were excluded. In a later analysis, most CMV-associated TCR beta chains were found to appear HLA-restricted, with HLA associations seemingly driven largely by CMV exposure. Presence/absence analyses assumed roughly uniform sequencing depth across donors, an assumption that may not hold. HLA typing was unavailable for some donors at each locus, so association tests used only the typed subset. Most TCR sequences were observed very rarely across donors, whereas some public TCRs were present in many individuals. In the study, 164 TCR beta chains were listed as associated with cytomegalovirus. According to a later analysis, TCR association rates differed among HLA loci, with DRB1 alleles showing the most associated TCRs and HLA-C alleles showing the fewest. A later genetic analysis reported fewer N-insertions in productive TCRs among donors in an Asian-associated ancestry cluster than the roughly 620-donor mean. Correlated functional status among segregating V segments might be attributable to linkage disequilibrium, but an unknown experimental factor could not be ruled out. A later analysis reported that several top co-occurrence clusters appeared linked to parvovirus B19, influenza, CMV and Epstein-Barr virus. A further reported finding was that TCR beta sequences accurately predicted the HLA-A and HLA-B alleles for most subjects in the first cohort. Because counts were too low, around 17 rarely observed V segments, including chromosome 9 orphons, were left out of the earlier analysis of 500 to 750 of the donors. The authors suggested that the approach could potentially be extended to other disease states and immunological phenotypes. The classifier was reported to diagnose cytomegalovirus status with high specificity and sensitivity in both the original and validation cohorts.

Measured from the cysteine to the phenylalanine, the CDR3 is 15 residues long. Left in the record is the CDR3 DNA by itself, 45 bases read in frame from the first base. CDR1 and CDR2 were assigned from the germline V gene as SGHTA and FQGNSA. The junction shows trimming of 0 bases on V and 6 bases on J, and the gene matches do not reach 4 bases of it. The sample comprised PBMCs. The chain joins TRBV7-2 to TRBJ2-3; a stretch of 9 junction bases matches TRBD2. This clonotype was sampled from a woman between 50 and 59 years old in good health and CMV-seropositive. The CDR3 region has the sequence CASSLASGGRDTQYF. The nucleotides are TGTGCCAGCAGCTTAGCGAGCGGGGGGCGGGATACGCAGTATTTT.